The rows below give T cell receptor beta chains drawn from one sample of a study of control samples from healthy donors and cancer patients. TCRdb keeps only in-frame clones here, not all; method: immunoSEQ multiplex PCR. This sample has just over 80,000 clones, with around 94% found just once. The specimen was blood. These receptors all come from a woman aged 18-29 years in good health. The CDR3 runs from the conserved cysteine through the conserved F or W. The order of the fields is V gene, J gene, CDR3 protein.

>TRBV7-8|TRBJ1-6
CASSQDAVRAPLHF
>TRBV5-1|TRBJ2-1
CASSLGTVGVRVGFF
>TRBV6-2/TRBV6-3|TRBJ2-2
CASSYGGGTAPGELFF
>TRBV14|TRBJ2-5
CASSQRGAETQYF
>TRBV5-4|TRBJ1-6
CASSLGQGKGYNSPLHF
>TRBV27|TRBJ1-2
CASSHSAGALYGYTF
>TRBV27|TRBJ1-1
CASTLRQGNTEAFF
>TRBV9|TRBJ2-1
CASSARLATYNEQFF
>TRBV19|TRBJ1-1
CASRDRAGEAFF
>TRBV3-1/TRBV3-2|TRBJ1-2
CASGRQLNYGYTF
>TRBV5-4|TRBJ1-2
CASSRELESDGYTF
>TRBV6-1|TRBJ2-7
CASSEVGDSYEQYF
>TRBV11-2|TRBJ1-1
CASIQPHRGLFTEAFF
>TRBV19|TRBJ1-5
CASSPRYRDSSPEGNQPQHF
>TRBV24-1|TRBJ1-5
CATRQTENQPQHF
>TRBV7-9|TRBJ2-3
CAGWDRVTDTQYF
>TRBV7-8|TRBJ2-7
CASTKRHGSSYEQYF
>TRBV11-1|TRBJ2-7
CASSSTVLEQYF
>TRBV6-5|TRBJ1-2
CASSPHSGPGGYTF
>TRBV29-1|TRBJ1-2
CSVRRVTNYGYTF
>TRBV27|TRBJ2-1
CASSLSGLPRGSYNEQFF
>TRBV7-2|TRBJ2-7
CASSFNSGRGEQYF
>TRBV5-1|TRBJ2-5
CASSLGGAETQYF
>TRBV19|TRBJ1-1
CASRPGQRNTEAFF
>TRBV5-1|TRBJ1-1
CASRLGGGTEAFF
>TRBV20-1|TRBJ1-2
CSASAQGAVNYGYTF
>TRBV19|TRBJ1-5
CASSIEPGGFSQPQHF
>TRBV7-2|TRBJ2-7
CASSTWAGASYEQYF
>TRBV7-9|TRBJ2-5
CASSLMRETQYF
>TRBV2|TRBJ1-1
CASSAATEAFF
>TRBV29-1|TRBJ2-5
CSVNHGTLSQETQYF
>TRBV6-1|TRBJ2-1
CASSDIETDLYNEQFF
>TRBV28|TRBJ1-5
CASKGRRNQPQHF
>TRBV5-1|TRBJ2-7
CASSVGTASGYEQYF
>TRBV15|TRBJ1-5
CATSRAPGQGATQPQHF
>TRBV7-2|TRBJ2-7
CASSLYRERHEQYF
>TRBV10-3|TRBJ2-1
CAITPEGPRGNEQFF
>TRBV20-1|TRBJ1-2
CSAEDYGYTF
>TRBV28|TRBJ2-7
CASIGTGGRAYEQYF
>TRBV18|TRBJ2-1
CASSEVGGYNEQFF
>TRBV5-6|TRBJ2-7
CASSTGTGGFGYEQYF
>TRBV28|TRBJ2-4
CASSRSGVSKNIQYF
>TRBV2|TRBJ2-4
CASSESGLAGGSIQYF
>TRBV7-2|TRBJ2-3
CASSLLREPTDTQYF
>TRBV6-4|TRBJ2-3
CASSVSPSSGTDTQYF
>TRBV9|TRBJ1-2
CASSVDWNYGYTF
>TRBV27|TRBJ2-7
CASSLWVGLDEQYF
>TRBV5-6|TRBJ1-3
CASSLSSSGNTIYF
>TRBV12-3/TRBV12-4|TRBJ1-1
CASSLQGEAFF
>TRBV7-8|TRBJ1-1
CASNRDRGLTEAFF
>TRBV3-1/TRBV3-2|TRBJ2-2
CASSQDLTTLNTGELFF
>TRBV14|TRBJ1-2
CASSHRDSPYGYTF
>TRBV4-3|TRBJ2-1
CASSQDSSSGSYNEQFF
>TRBV29-1|TRBJ1-3
CSASPGDTIYF